Below, 6 T cell receptor beta chains from the same sample are listed, as sequenced in a study of T cells in Graves' hyperthyroidism and ophthalmopathy. RNA transcripts yielded amplified TCR beta CDR3 regions. The HTBI set primed first-round TCR CDR3 RT-PCR. One entry per CDR3 protein, called by TCRdb with MiXCR from the multiplex PCR reads. The repertoire has some 440,000 distinct CDR3 sequences, approximately 14% of them found once; the top ten carry approximately 7.5%. Sequencing was performed on blood. All receptors come from a woman between 18 and 29 years old with Graves' hyperthyroidism.

In this sample, this clonotype turned up many times. The genes are TRBV2 and TRBJ1-4; D gene unclear. The germline CDR1 and CDR2 sequences are SNHLY and FYNNEI. The length of the CDR3 is 13 residues. The V and J ends lost 10 bases and 5 bases respectively, with 14 bases between them. The CDR3 DNA reads as TGTGCCACTCAAAGTTGGATGAATGAAAAACTGTTTTTT. Translation gives CATQSWMNEKLFF.

This chain uses TRBV4-1 with TRBJ1-4; no clear D gene. V dropped 1 base and J dropped 3 bases, with 6 bases sitting between them. Germline V gene sequence: CDR1 MGHRA, CDR2 YSYEKL. The CDR3 totals 14 residues. The DNA of the CDR3 is TGCGCCAGCAGCCAAGTAGGCTCTAATGAAAAACTGTTTTTT. Its translation: CASSQVGSNEKLFF.

This chain connects TRBV5-1 to TRBJ1-3; D gene uncertain. The V and J ends lost 0 bases and 1 base respectively, with 8 bases between them. CDR3 size: 15 residues. The germline gives CDR1 SGHRS, CDR2 YFSETQ. The CDR3 region is CASSLGAVSGNTIYF. As DNA, the CDR3 is TGCGCCAGCAGCTTGGGAGCTGTATCTGGAAACACCATATATTTT.

The V call is TRBV11-2, the J call TRBJ2-3; 13 bases line up with TRBD2. The V and J ends lost 2 bases and 3 bases, in that order; junction bases with no gene match: 5. Looked up from germline, CDR1 is SGHAT and CDR2 is FQNNGV. The CDR3 has 17 residues. CDR3 loop: CASSLTSGLAGTDTQYF. CDR3 nucleotide sequence: TGTGCCAGCAGCTTAACGTCGGGACTAGCGGGAACAGATACGCAGTATTTT.

The chain combines TRBV7-9 with TRBJ1-1, with D possibly matching TRBD1 (5 bases). The germline V gene encodes CDR1 SEHNR and CDR2 FQNEAQ (reference sequence). The CDR3 is made up of 15 amino acids. V lost 4 bases, J lost 0 bases, and 12 bases lay in between. In nucleotides, the CDR3 is TGTGCCAGCAGCTGGCTACAGGTCATGAACACTGAAGCTTTCTTT. Translated: CASSWLQVMNTEAFF.

This chain links TRBV19 with TRBJ2-1, with a tentative D call TRBD2 (6 bases). The V gene lost 5 bases and the J gene lost 10 bases, with 18 bases spanning the gap. Germline CDR1 reads LNHDA; CDR2 reads SQIVND (reference sequence). CDR3 size: 14 residues. The DNA for the CDR3 is TGTGCCAGTAGTCGGGCGGGGTCTGGGAAAGAGCAGTTCTTC. Translated: CASSRAGSGKEQFF.